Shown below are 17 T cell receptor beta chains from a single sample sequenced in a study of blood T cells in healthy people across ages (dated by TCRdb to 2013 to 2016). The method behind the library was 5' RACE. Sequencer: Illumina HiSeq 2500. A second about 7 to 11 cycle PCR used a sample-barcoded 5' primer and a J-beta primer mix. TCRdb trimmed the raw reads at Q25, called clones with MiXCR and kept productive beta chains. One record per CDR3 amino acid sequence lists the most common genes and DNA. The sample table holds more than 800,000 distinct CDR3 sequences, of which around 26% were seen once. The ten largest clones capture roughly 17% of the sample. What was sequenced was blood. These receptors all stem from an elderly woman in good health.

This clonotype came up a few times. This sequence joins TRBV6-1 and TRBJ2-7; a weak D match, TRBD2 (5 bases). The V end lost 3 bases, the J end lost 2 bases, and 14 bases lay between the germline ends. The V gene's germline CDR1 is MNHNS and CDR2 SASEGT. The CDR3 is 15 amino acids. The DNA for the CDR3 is TGTGCCAGCAGTGAGACTTGGTCGGGAACCTACGAGCAGTACTTC. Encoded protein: CASSETWSGTYEQYF.

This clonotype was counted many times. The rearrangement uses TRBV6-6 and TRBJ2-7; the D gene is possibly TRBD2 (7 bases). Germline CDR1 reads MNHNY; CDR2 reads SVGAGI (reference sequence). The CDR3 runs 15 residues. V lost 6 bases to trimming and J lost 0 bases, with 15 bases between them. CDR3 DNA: TGTGCCAGCAGAAGGGAGGGACATAGCTCCTACGAGCAGTACTTC. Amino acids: CASRREGHSSYEQYF.

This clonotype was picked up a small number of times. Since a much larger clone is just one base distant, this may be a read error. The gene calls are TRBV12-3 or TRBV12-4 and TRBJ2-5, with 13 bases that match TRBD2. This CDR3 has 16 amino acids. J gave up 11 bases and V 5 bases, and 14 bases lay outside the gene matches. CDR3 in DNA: TGTGCCAGCAGTCCCTCACTAGCGGGGGGGCGTTATGAGCAGTACTTC. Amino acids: CASSPSLAGGRYEQYF.

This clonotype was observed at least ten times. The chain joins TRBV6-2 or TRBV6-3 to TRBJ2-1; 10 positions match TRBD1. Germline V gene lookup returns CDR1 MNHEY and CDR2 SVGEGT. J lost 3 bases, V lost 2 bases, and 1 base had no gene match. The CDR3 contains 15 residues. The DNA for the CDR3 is TGTGCCAGCAGTTACGGGACAGGGGTCTACAATGAGCAGTTCTTC. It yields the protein CASSYGTGVYNEQFF.

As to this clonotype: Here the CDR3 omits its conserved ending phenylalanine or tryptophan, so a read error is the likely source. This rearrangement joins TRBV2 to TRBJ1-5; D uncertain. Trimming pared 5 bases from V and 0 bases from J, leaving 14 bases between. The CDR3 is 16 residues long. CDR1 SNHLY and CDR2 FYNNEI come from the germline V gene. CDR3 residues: CASSKQNLNSNQPQHI. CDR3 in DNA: TGTGCCAGCAGTAAACAGAACCTTAATAGCAATCAGCCCCAGCATATT.

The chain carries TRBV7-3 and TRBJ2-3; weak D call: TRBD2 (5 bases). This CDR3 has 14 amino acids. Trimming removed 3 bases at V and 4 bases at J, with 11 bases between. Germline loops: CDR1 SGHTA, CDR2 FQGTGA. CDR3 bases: TGTGCCAGCAGCTTGGGGAGTGGGGCAGATACGCAGTATTTT. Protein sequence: CASSLGSGADTQYF.

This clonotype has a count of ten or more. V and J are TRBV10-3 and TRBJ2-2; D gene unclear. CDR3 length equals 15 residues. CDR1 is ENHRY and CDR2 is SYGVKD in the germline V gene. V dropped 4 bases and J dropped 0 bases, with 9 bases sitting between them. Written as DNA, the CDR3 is TGTGCCATCAGTGCTAGGGAACCGAACACCGGGGAGCTGTTTTTT. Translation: CAISAREPNTGELFF.

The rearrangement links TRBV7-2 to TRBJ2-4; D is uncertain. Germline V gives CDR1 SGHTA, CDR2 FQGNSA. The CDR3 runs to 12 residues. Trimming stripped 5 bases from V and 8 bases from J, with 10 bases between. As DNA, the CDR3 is TGTGCCAGCAGCCTTCCTGGGGACATTCAGTACTTC. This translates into CASSLPGDIQYF.

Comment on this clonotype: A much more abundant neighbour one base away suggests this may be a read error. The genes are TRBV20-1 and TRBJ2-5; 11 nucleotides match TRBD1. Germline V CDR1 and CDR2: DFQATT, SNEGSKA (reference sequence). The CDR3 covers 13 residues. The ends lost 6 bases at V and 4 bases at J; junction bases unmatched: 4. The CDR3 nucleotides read TGCAGTGCACCTGGGACAGGGGGAGAGACCCAGTACTTC. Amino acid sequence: CSAPGTGGETQYF.

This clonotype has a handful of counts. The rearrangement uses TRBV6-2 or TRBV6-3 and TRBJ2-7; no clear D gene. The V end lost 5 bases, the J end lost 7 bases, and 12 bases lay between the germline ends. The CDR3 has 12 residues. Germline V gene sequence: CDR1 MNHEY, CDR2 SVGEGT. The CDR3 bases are TGTGCCAGCAGTCAGGTCCTGGAGGAGCAGTACTTC. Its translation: CASSQVLEEQYF.

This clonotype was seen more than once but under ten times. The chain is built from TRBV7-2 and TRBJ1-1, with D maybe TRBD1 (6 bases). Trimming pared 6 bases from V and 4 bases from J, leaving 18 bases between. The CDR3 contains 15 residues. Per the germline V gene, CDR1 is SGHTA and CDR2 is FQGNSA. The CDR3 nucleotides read TGTGCCAGCAGTTCCGGGGGGGTAGGGGGCACTGAAGCTTTCTTT. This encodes CASSSGGVGGTEAFF.

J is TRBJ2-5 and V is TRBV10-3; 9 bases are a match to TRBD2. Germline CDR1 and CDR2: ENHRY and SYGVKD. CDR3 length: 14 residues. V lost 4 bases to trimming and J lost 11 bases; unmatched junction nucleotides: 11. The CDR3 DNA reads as TGTGCCATCAGTGCCAGCGGGGGGTTCGATGAGCAGTACTTC. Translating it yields CAISASGGFDEQYF.

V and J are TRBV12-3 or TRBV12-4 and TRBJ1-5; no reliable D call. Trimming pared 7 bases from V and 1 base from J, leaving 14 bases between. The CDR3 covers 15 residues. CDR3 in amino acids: CASTRTIGSNQPQHF. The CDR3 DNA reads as TGTGCCAGCACCAGGACGATCGGAAGCAATCAGCCCCAGCATTTT.

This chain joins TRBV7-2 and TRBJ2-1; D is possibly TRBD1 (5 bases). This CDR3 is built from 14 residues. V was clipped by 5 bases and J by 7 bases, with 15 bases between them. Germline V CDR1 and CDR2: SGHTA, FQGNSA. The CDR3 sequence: CASSAGSGQNEQFF. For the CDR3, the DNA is TGTGCCAGCAGCGCAGGGTCAGGGCAAAATGAGCAGTTCTTC.

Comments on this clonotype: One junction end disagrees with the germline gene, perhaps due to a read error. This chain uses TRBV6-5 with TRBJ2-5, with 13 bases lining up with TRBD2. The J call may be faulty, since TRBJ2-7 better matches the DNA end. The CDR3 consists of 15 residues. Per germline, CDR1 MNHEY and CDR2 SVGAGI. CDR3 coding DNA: TGTGCCCGCAGACGGGGACTAGCGGGGACCTACGAGCAGTACTTC. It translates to CARRRGLAGTYEQYF.

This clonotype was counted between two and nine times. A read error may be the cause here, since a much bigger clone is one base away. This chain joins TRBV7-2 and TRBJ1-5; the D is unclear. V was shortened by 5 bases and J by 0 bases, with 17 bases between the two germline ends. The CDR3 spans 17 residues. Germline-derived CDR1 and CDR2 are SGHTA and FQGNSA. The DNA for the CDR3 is TGTACCAGCAGCCCATTTTGGGCGCGGGGTAGCAATCAGCCCCAGCATTTT. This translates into CTSSPFWARGSNQPQHF.

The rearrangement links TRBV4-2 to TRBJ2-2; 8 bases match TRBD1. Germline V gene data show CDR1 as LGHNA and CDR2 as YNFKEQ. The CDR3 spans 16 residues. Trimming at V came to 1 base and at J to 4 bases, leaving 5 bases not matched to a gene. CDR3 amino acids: CASSQGTGSGTGELFF. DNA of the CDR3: TGTGCCAGCAGCCAAGGGACAGGGAGCGGCACCGGGGAGCTGTTTTTT.